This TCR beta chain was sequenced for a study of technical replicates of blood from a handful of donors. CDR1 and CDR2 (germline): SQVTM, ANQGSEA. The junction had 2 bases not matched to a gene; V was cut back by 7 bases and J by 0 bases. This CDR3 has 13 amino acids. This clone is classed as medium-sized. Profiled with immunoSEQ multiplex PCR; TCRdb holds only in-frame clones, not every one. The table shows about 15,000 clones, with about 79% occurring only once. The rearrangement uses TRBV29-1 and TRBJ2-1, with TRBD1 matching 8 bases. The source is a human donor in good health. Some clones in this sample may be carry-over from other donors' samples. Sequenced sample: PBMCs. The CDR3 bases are TGCAGCGCCACAGGGGGCTCCTACAATGAGCAGTTCTTC. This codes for CSATGGSYNEQFF.